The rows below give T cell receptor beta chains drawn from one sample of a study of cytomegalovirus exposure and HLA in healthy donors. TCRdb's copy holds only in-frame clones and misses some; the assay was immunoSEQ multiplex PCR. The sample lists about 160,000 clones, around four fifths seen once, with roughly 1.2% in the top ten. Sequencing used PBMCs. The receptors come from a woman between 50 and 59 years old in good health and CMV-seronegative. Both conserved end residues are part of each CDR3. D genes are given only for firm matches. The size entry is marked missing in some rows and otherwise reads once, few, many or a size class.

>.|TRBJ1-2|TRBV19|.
CASSRHRPSRGSGYTF
TGTGCCAGTAGTAGACATAGACCGAGCAGGGGCTCTGGCTACACCTTC
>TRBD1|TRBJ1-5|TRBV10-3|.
CAIRGDRGHQPQHF
TGTGCCATCCGCGGAGACAGGGGGCATCAGCCCCAGCATTTT
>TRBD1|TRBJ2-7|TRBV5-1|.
CASSRDSVNEQYF
TGCGCCAGCAGCCGGGACAGTGTCAACGAGCAGTACTTC
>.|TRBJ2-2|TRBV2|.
CASIQENTGELFF
TGTGCCAGCATCCAGGAGAACACCGGGGAGCTGTTTTTT
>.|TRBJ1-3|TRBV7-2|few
CASSDNRDASGNTIYF
TGTGCCAGCAGCGATAACAGGGACGCCTCTGGAAACACCATATATTTT
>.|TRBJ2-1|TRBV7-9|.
CASSAPGLYNEQFF
TGTGCCAGCAGCGCACCGGGACTTTACAATGAGCAGTTCTTC
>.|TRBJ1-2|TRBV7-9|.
CASSFEFNYGYTF
TGTGCCAGCAGCTTTGAGTTTAACTATGGCTACACCTTC
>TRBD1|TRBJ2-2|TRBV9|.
CASSVGPTGLTGELFF
TGTGCCAGCAGCGTAGGCCCGACAGGGCTGACCGGGGAGCTGTTTTTT
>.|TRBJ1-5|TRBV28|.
CASSPVGQPQHF
TGTGCCAGCAGTCCGGTGGGCCAGCCCCAGCATTTT
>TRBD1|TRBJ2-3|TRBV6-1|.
CASSGTGKDTQYF
TGTGCCAGCAGCGGGACAGGGAAAGATACGCAGTATTTT
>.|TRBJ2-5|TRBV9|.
CASSPRAAPQETQYF
TGTGCCAGCAGCCCCAGGGCGGCTCCCCAAGAGACCCAGTACTTC
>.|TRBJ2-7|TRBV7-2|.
CASRLNPQGYEQYF
TGTGCCAGCAGGTTAAACCCCCAGGGCTACGAGCAGTACTTC
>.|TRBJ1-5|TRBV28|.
CASSFLLAVGGNQPQHF
TGTGCCAGCAGCTTTCTCTTAGCTGTTGGAGGGAATCAGCCCCAGCATTTT
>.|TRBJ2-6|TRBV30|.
CAWSPGRSGANVLTF
TGTGCCTGGAGCCCTGGGCGCTCTGGGGCCAACGTCCTGACTTTC
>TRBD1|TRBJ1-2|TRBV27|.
CASSRSSGQGSYGYTF
TGTGCCAGCAGTAGGTCATCGGGACAGGGAAGCTATGGCTACACCTTC
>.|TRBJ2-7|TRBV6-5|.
CASTSPGTYEQYF
TGTGCCAGCACCTCGCCAGGGACCTACGAGCAGTACTTC
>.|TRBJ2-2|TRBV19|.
CASSIGITTGELFF
TGTGCCAGTAGTATCGGGATAACCACCGGGGAGCTGTTTTTT
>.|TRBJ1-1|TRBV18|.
CASSPVSRNTEAFF
TGTGCCAGCTCACCAGTGTCCAGGAACACTGAAGCTTTCTTT
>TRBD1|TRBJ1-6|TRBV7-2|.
CASSLMAGGPGPPLHF
TGTGCCAGCAGCTTAATGGCAGGGGGCCCGGGACCACCCCTCCACTTT
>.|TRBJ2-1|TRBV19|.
CASSKERNTYNEQFF
TGTGCCAGTAGTAAAGAGCGGAATACCTACAATGAGCAGTTCTTC
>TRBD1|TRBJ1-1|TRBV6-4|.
CASSGQGAPLRDTEAFF
TGTGCCAGCAGTGGGCAGGGGGCTCCATTACGTGACACTGAAGCTTTCTTT
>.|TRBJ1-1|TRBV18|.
CASSPSIWGGTEAFF
TGTGCCAGCTCACCAAGCATTTGGGGAGGCACTGAAGCTTTCTTT
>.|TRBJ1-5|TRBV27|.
CASSPDGGNQPQHF
TGTGCCAGCAGCCCAGACGGGGGCAATCAGCCCCAGCATTTT
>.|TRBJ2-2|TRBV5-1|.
CASTTDIPTGELFF
TGCGCCAGCACCACCGACATACCCACCGGGGAGCTGTTTTTT
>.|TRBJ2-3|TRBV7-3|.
CASSLTLGGTDTQYF
TGTGCCAGCAGCCTGACCTTGGGCGGCACAGATACGCAGTATTTT
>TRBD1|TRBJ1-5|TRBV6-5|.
CASSRTGSNQPQHF
TGTGCCAGCAGCCGGACAGGGAGCAATCAGCCCCAGCATTTT
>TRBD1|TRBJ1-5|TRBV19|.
CASSRYRGQVQPQHF
TGTGCCAGTAGTAGATACAGGGGGCAGGTTCAGCCCCAGCATTTT
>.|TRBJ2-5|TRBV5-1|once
CASSFPGETQYF
TGCGCCAGCAGCTTTCCGGGGGAGACCCAGTACTTC
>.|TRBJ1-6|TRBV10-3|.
CAISESAPDNSPLHF
TGTGCCATCAGTGAGTCGGCACCAGATAATTCACCCCTCCACTTT
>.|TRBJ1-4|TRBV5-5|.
CASSSGWSLAEKLFF
TGTGCCAGCAGCTCCGGGTGGAGTCTGGCTGAAAAACTGTTTTTT
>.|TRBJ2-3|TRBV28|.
CASSSPGGADTQYF
TGTGCCAGCAGCTCCCCGGGGGGCGCAGATACGCAGTATTTT
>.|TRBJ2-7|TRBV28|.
CASSLSGYYEQYF
TGTGCCAGCAGTTTGTCGGGATACTACGAGCAGTACTTC
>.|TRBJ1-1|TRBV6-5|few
CASSRRGTEAFF
TGTGCCAGCAGCCGACGAGGGACTGAAGCTTTCTTT
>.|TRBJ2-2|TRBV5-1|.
CASSLAQVPTGELFF
TGCGCCAGCAGCTTGGCCCAGGTACCGACCGGGGAGCTGTTTTTT
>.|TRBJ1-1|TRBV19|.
CASNRGGRMNTEAFF
TGTGCCAGTAATCGGGGGGGTCGAATGAACACTGAAGCTTTCTTT
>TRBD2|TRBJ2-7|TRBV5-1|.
CASSRGTISYEQYF
TGCGCCAGCAGCCGCGGGACTATTTCCTACGAGCAGTACTTC
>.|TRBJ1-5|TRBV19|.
CASSMIRDSQHF
TGTGCCAGTAGTATGATCAGGGATAGCCAGCATTTT
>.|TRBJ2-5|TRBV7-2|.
CASSLGARGNLETQYF
TGTGCCAGCAGCTTAGGGGCCAGGGGAAACTTGGAGACCCAGTACTTC
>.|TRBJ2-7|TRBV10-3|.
CAISEARTEGEQYF
TGTGCCATCAGTGAGGCTCGGACAGAGGGCGAGCAGTACTTC
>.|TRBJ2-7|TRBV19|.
CAVGGRNFYEQYF
TGTGCCGTAGGAGGGAGGAACTTCTACGAGCAGTACTTC
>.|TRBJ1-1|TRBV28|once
CASSLFPEEYTEAFF
TGTGCCAGCAGTTTATTCCCAGAGGAGTACACTGAAGCTTTCTTT
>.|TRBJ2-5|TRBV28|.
CASSSGSGDQETQYF
TGTGCCAGCAGCAGCGGTTCAGGGGACCAAGAGACCCAGTACTTC
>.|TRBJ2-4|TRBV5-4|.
CASSGQSTNIQYF
TGTGCCAGCAGCGGGCAGTCTACGAACATTCAGTACTTC